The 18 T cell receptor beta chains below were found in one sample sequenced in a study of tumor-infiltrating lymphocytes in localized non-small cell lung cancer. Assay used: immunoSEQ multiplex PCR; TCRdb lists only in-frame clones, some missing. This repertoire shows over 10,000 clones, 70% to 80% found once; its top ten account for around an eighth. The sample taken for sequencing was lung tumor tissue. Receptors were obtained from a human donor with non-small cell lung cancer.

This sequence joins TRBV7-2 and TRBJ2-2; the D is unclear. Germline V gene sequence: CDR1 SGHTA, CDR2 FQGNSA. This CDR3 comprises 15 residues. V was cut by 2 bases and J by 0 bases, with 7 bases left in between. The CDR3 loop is CASSLTRTNTGELFF. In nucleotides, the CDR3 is TGTGCCAGCAGCTTAACGCGGACGAACACCGGGGAGCTGTTTTTT. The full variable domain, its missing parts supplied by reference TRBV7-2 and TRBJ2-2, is GAGVSQSPSNKVTEKGKDVELRCDPISGHTALYWYRQSLGQGLEFLIYFQGNSAPDKSGLPSDRFSAERTGGSVSTLTIQRTQQEDSAVYLCASSLTRTNTGELFFGEGSRLTVL.

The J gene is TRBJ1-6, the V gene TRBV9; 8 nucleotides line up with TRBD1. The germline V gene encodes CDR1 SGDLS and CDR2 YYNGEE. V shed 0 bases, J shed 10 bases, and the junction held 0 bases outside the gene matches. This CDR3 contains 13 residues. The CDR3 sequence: CASSVGDRSPLHF. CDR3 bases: TGTGCCAGCAGCGTAGGGGACAGGTCACCCCTCCACTTT.

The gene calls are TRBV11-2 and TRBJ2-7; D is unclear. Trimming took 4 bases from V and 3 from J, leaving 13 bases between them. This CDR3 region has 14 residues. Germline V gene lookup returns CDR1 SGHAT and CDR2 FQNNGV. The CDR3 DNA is TGTGCCAGCAGCTATAGCCAGAATAGCTACGAGCAGTACTTC. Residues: CASSYSQNSYEQYF.

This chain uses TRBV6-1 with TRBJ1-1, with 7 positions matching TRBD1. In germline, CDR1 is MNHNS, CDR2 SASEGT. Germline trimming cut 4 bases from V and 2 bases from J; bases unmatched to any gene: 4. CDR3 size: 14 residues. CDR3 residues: CASSVQGINTEAFF. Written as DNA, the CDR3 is TGTGCCAGCAGTGTACAGGGGATCAACACTGAAGCTTTCTTT.

The CDR3 DNA sequence: TGTGCCAGCAGTGAAATAGGTGGAAGGAGCTACAATGAGCAGTTCTTC. This sequence encodes CASSEIGGRSYNEQFF. The chain recombines TRBV2 with TRBJ2-1; D is uncertain. Deletions cut 2 bases from V and 3 bases from J, with 14 bases between. This CDR3 is built from 16 residues. The germline V gene has CDR1 SNHLY and CDR2 FYNNEI.

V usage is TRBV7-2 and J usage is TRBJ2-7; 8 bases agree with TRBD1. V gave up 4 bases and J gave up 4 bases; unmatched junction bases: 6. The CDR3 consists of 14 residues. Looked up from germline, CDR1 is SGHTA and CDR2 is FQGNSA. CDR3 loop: CASSSLDRAYEQYF. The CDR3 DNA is TGTGCCAGCAGCTCACTGGACAGGGCTTACGAGCAGTACTTC.

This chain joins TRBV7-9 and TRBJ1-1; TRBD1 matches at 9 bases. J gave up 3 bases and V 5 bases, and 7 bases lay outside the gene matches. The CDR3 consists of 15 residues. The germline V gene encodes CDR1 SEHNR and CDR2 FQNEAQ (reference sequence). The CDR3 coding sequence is TGTGCCAGCAGCCCCGGGACAGGGAAAGACACTGAAGCTTTCTTT. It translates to CASSPGTGKDTEAFF.

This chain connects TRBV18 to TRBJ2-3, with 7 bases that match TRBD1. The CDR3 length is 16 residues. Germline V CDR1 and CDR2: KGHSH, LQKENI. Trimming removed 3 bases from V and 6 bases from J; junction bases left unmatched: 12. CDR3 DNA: TGTGCCAGCTCACCTCAACAGGGGTTTAATAGTGATACGCAGTATTTT. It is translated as CASSPQQGFNSDTQYF. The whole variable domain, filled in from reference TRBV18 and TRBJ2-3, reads NAGVMQNPRHLVRRRGQEARLRCSPMKGHSHVYWYRQLPEEGLKFMVYLQKENIIDESGMPKERFSAEFPKEGPSILRIQQVVRGDSAAYFCASSPQQGFNSDTQYFGPGTRLTVL.

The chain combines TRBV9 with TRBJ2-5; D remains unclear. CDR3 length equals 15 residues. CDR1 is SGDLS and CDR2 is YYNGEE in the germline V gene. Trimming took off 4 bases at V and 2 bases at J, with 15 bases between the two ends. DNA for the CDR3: TGTGCCAGCAGCCCCCGACTGAGCGAGCAAGAGACCCAGTACTTC. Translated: CASSPRLSEQETQYF.

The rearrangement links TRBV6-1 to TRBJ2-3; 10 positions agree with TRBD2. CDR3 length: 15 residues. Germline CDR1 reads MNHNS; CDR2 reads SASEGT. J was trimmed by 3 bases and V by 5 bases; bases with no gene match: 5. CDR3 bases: TGTGCCAGCAGTCAAAAGACTAGCGGGACAGATACGCAGTATTTT. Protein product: CASSQKTSGTDTQYF.

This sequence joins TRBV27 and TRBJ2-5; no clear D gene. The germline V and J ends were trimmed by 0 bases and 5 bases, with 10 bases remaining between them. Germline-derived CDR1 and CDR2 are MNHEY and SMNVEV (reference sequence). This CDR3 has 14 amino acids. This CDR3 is CASSLSSLGETQYF. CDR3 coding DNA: TGTGCCAGCAGTTTATCGAGTCTAGGGGAGACCCAGTACTTC.

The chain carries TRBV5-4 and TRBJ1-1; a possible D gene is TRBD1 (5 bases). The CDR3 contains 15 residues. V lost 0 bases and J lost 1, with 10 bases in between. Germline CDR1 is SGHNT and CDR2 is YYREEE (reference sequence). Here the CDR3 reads CASSLGGNPNTEAFF. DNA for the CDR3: TGTGCCAGCAGCTTGGGGGGGAATCCGAACACTGAAGCTTTCTTT.

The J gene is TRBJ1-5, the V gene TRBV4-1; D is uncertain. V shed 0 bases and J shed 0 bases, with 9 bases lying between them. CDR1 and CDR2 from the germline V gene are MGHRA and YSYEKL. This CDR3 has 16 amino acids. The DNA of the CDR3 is TGCGCCAGCAGCCAAGATGTACGGGATAGCAATCAGCCCCAGCATTTT. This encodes CASSQDVRDSNQPQHF.

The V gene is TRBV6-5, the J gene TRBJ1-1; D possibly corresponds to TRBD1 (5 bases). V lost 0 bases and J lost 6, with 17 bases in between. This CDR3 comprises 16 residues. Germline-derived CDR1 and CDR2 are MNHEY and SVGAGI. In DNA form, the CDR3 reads TGTGCCAGCAGTTACTCAATGGCGACAGAGCTTTCTGAAGCTTTCTTT. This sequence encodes CASSYSMATELSEAFF.

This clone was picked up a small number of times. CDR3 nucleotides: TGTGCCAGCAGTTCCCTACTAGCGAACACCGGGGAGCTGTTTTTT. Protein product: CASSSLLANTGELFF. The chain has TRBV27 and TRBJ2-2, with TRBD2 as a possible D gene (5 bases). The CDR3 totals 15 residues. Germline V lookup: CDR1 MNHEY, CDR2 SMNVEV (reference sequence). Between the trimmed V and J ends, which lost 4 bases and 0 bases, there was a span of 9 bases.

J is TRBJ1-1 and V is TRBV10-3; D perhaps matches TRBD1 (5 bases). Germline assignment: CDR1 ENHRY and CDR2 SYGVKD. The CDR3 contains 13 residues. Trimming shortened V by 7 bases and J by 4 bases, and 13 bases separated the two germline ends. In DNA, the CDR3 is TGTGCCATCACCGGGGGAACTATCACTGAAGCTTTCTTT. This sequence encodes CAITGGTITEAFF.

CDR3 region: CASSFHGRISYEQYF. CDR3 in DNA: TGTGCCAGCAGCTTTCACGGGAGGATCTCCTACGAGCAGTACTTC. This sequence joins TRBV11-2 and TRBJ2-7, with 7 bases aligning to TRBD2. J lost 0 bases, V lost 3 bases, and 5 bases had no gene match. The germline V gene has CDR1 SGHAT and CDR2 FQNNGV. The CDR3 extends over 15 amino acids.

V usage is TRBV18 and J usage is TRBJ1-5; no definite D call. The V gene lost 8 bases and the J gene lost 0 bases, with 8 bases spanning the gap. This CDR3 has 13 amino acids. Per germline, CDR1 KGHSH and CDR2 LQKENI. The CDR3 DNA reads TGTGCCAGCGCGCGTTCTAGCAATCAGCCCCAGCATTTT. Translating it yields CASARSSNQPQHF. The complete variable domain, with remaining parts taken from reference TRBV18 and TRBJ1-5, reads NAGVMQNPRHLVRRRGQEARLRCSPMKGHSHVYWYRQLPEEGLKFMVYLQKENIIDESGMPKERFSAEFPKEGPSILRIQQVVRGDSAAYFCASARSSNQPQHFGDGTRLSIL.